The present entry profiles one T cell receptor (beta chain) with its context. The V end was cut by 1 base, the J end by 6 bases, with 12 bases between. The CDR3 spans 15 residues. Germline loops: CDR1 SGHVS, CDR2 FNYEAQ. Produced via immunoSEQ multiplex PCR; TCRdb's table is partial and in-frame only. The sample holds about 73,000 clones, 85% to 95% seen once. The data stem from a study of cytomegalovirus exposure and HLA in healthy donors. Study at large: A subsequent analysis stated that the 95 to 150 validation repertoires were run on the same platform as the 600 to 750 first-cohort repertoires.

The V call is TRBV7-6, the J call TRBJ2-2, with TRBD1 as a possible D gene (6 bases). The sequence derives from a man aged 18-30 years in good health and CMV-seronegative. Sequenced: PBMCs. In DNA, the CDR3 is TGTGCCAGCAGCTTAGTTGCAGGGGCACCCGGGGAGCTGTTTTTT. It translates to CASSLVAGAPGELFF.